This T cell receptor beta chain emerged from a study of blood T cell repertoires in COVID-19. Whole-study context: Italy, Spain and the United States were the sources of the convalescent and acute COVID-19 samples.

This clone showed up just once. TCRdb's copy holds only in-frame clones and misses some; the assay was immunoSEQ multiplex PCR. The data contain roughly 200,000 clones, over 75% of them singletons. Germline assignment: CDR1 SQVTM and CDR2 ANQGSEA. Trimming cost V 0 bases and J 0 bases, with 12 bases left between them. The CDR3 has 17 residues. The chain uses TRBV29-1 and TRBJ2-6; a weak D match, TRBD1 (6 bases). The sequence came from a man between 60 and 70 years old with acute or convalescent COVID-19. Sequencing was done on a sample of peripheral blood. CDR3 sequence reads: CSVEDPDRYSGANVLTF. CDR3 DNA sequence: TGCAGCGTTGAAGATCCGGACAGATACTCTGGGGCCAACGTCCTGACTTTC.